This T cell receptor (beta chain) was identified in a study of T cell changes during pregnancy in multiple sclerosis. Germline values: CDR1 MNHEY, CDR2 SMNVEV (reference sequence). The ends lost 6 bases at V and 0 bases at J; junction bases unmatched: 8. The CDR3 spans 17 residues. Clones were read by immunoSEQ multiplex PCR, and TCRdb kept only the in-frame ones, dropping some. The profile shows around 72,000 clones, 91% of them singletons. The TCR was taken from a female donor in good health, enrolled as a control in a pregnancy study. The V call is TRBV27, the J call TRBJ1-1; 12 bases align to TRBD1. This sample comprised peripheral blood, obtained in the third trimester of pregnancy. The CDR3 region is CASSSRGTGGVNTEAFF. CDR3 nucleotide sequence: TGTGCCAGCAGCTCGAGGGGGACAGGGGGCGTGAACACTGAAGCTTTCTTT.